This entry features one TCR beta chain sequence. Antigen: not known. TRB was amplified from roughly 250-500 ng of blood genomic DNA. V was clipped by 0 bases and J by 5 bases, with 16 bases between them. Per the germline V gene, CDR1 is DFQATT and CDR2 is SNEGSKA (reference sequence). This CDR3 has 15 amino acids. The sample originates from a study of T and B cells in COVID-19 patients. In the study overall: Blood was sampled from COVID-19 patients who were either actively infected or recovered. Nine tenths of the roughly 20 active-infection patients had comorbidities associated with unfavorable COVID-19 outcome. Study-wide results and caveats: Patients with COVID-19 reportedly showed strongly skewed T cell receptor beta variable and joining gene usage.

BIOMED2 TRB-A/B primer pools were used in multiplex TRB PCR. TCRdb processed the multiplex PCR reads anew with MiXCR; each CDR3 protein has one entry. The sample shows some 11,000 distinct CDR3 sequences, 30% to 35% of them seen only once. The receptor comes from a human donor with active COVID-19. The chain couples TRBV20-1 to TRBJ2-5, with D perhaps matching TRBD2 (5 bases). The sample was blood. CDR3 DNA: TGCAGTGCTAGAGAGGGAGCGGTTTTGGGGGAGACCCAGTACTTC. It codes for CSAREGAVLGETQYF.